Below, one T cell receptor (beta chain) is given with its context. The source of the sample is a study of CXCR3-negative and CXCR3-positive naive CD8 T cells. About the study: The total count of TRB reads reached 110 million to 150 million, and each library contributed about 1.5 +/- 0.3 million.

The CDR3 is 12 amino acids. Libraries of TRB cDNA were made by 5' RACE and carried UMIs. TCRdb reworked the 5' RACE reads into one entry per CDR3 protein, no DNA. The table gives about 43,000 distinct CDR3 sequences; the top ten clones make up approximately 11% of it. This receptor was identified in a human donor in good health. Some clones in this sample may be carry-over from other donors' samples. The V gene is TRBV12-3 or TRBV12-4, the J gene TRBJ2-1. Sample: memory CD8+ T cells from blood. The CDR3 reads CASRGPYNEQFF.